This T cell receptor beta chain was captured by sequencing in a study of T-cell memory formation after mild COVID-19. TCR alpha and TCR beta cDNA libraries carrying sample barcodes and UMIs came from 5'RACE with constant-segment primers. TCRdb reprocessed the 5' RACE reads via MiXCR and lists one record per CDR3 protein. Of around 420,000 distinct CDR3 sequences detected, roughly a quarter appear once; the ten largest clones hold roughly 9.7%. On this clonotype itself: Its antigen is not known.

Study-level results: Mainly in CM and EM were contracting CD4+ clones; CD8+ were in EMRA. While clones contracting from day 15 to 85 were balanced between CD4 and CD8, later expanders leaned CD4+. Pre-infection memory showed some responding clones, and this suggested that cross-reactive memory joined.

The CDR3 is 16 amino acids. The V end was cut by 3 bases, the J end by 1 base, with 15 bases between. The sample comprised PBMCs or a T cell subset sorted from them (not recorded which). The chain is built from TRBV12-3 or TRBV12-4 and TRBJ1-1, with D possibly being TRBD1 (5 bases). The sequence was collected from an adult woman who had mild COVID-19 (a few samples of this study predate the infection). Cell type and time point are not known. The CDR3, as DNA: TGTGCCAGCAGTTTTTATGTGGCAGGGCAGAACACTGAAGCTTTCTTT. Its protein product is CASSFYVAGQNTEAFF.